This TCR beta chain was recovered during a study of blood T cell repertoires in COVID-19. The overall study: Spain, Italy and the United States supplied samples that represented acute and convalescent COVID-19. From T cells, B-cell-depleted T cells, or PBMCs came the material, which was cDNA or gDNA.

Authors' data handling: Reference gene primers were amplified, and this amplification served to estimate nucleated cell counts. The protocol was immunoSEQ multiplex PCR, while the TCRdb copy is restricted to in-frame clones and leaves out a portion. From that table come the V and J calls and clone size; the DNA was used to work out D and trimming. The repertoire includes roughly 84,000 clones, around four fifths of them detected once, and 18% sits in the top ten. The V end lost 7 bases, the J end lost 7 bases, and 14 bases lay between the germline ends. The CDR3 length is 13 residues. Germline-derived CDR1 and CDR2 are SGHAT and FQNNGV.

This TCR came from a man at least 80 years old with active or convalescent COVID-19. This sequence joins TRBV11-2 and TRBJ2-1; possibly TRBD1 for D (6 bases). Sequencing was done on a sample of peripheral blood. The CDR3 coding sequence is TGTGCCAGCAAGACAGGTGGGTGGAATGAGCAGTTCTTC. Residues: CASKTGGWNEQFF.